The T cell receptor (beta chain) under discussion was sequenced for a study of shared clonotypes between healthy human individuals. Sequencing used immunoSEQ multiplex PCR; TCRdb keeps in-frame clones, though not all of them. Of around 1.1 million clones in the sample, roughly 80% were seen once. Germline V gene data show CDR1 as SGHRS and CDR2 as YFSETQ. CDR3 length: 12 amino acids. V was clipped by 5 bases and J by 10 bases, with 14 bases between them. The sample taken for sequencing was memory CD4+ T cells from PBMCs. Subset indicated: CD45RA-negative fraction. V gene TRBV5-1 combines with J gene TRBJ2-3; possibly TRBD1 for D (5 bases). This TCR came from a young man in good health. Some clones in this sample may be carry-over from other donors' samples. CDR3 nucleotides: TGCGCCAGCAGTGTCTACCAGGGCCCGCAGTATTTT. Amino acids: CASSVYQGPQYF.